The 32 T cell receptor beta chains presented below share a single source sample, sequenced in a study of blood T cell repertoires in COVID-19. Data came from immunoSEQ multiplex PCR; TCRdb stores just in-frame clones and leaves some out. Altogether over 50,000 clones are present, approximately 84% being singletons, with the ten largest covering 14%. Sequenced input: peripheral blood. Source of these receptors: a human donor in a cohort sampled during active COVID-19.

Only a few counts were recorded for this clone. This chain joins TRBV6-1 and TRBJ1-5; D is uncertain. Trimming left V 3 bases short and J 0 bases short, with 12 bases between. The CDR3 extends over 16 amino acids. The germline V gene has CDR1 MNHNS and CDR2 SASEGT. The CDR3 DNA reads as TGTGCCAGCAGTGATTCGCCGGGTTATAGCAATCAGCCCCAGCATTTT. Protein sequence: CASSDSPGYSNQPQHF.

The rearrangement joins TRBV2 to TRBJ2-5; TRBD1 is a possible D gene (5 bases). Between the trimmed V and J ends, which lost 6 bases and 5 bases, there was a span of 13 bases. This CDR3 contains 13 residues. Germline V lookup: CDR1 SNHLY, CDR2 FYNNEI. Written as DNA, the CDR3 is TGTGCCAGCAGAGCTACAGGTCACGAGACCCAGTACTTC. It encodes CASRATGHETQYF.

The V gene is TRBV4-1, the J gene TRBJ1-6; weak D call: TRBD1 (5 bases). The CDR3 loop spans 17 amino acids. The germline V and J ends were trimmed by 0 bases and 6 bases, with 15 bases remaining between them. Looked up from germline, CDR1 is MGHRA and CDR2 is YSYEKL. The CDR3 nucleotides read TGCGCCAGCAGCCAAGAAGGACACCCGTCGGGTAATTCACCCCTCCACTTT. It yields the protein CASSQEGHPSGNSPLHF.

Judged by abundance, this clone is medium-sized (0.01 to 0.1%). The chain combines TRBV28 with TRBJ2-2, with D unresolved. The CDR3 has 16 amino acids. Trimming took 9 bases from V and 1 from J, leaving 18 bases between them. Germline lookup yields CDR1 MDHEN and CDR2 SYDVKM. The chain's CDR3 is CASVAARSLNTGELFF. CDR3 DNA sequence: TGTGCCAGTGTAGCCGCCCGGTCATTGAACACCGGGGAGCTGTTTTTT.

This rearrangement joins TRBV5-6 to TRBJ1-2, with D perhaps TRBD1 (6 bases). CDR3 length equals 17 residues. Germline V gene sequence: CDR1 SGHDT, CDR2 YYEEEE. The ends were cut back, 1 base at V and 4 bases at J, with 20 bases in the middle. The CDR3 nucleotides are TGTGCCAGCAGCTTGTGGGGGCTCGTAGGGCCCCCCTATGGCTACACCTTC. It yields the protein CASSLWGLVGPPYGYTF. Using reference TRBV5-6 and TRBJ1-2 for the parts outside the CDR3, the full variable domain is DAGVTQSPTHLIKTRGQQVTLRCSPKSGHDTVSWYQQALGQGPQFIFQYYEEEERQRGNFPDRFSGHQFPNYSSELNVNALLLGDSALYLCASSLWGLVGPPYGYTFGSGTRLTVV.

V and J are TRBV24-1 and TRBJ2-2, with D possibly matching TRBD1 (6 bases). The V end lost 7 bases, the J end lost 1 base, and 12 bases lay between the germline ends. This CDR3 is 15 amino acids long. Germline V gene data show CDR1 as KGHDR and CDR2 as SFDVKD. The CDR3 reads CATRMGHLNTGELFF. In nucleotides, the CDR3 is TGTGCCACCAGAATGGGACACCTGAACACCGGGGAGCTGTTTTTT.

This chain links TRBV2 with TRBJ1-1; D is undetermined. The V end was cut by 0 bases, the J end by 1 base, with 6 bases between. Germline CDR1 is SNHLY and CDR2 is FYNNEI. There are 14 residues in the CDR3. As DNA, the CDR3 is TGTGCCAGCAGTGAAGCAGGAGGGAACACTGAAGCTTTCTTT. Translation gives CASSEAGGNTEAFF. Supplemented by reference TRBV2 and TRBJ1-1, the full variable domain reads EPEVTQTPSHQVTQMGQEVILRCVPISNHLYFYWYRQILGQKVEFLVSFYNNEISEKSEIFDDQFSVERPDGSNFTLKIRSTKLEDSAMYFCASSEAGGNTEAFFGQGTRLTVV.

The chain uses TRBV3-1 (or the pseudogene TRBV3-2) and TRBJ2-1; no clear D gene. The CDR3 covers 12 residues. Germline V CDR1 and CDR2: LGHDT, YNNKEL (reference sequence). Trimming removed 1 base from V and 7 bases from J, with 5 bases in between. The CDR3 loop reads CASSQALNEQFF. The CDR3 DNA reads TGTGCCAGCAGCCAAGCGTTAAATGAGCAGTTCTTC.

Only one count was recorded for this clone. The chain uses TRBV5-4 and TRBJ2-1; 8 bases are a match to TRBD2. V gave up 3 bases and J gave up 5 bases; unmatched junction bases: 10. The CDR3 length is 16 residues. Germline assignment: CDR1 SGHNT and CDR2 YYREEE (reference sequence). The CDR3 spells CASSSEASGLDNEQFF. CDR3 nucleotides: TGTGCCAGCAGCTCGGAGGCTAGCGGGCTTGACAATGAGCAGTTCTTC.

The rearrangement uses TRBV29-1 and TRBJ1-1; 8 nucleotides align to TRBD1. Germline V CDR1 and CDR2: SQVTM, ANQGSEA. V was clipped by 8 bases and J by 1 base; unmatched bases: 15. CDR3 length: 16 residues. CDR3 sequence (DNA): TGCAGCTTCCGACAGGGGCTCAGCGAGGGGAACACTGAAGCTTTCTTT. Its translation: CSFRQGLSEGNTEAFF.

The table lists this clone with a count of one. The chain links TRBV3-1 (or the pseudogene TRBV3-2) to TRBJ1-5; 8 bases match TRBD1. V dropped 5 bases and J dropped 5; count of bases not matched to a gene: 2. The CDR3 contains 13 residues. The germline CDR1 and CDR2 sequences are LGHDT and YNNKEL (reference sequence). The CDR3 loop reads CASSGQGYQPQHF. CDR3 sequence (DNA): TGTGCCAGCAGCGGACAGGGCTATCAGCCCCAGCATTTT.

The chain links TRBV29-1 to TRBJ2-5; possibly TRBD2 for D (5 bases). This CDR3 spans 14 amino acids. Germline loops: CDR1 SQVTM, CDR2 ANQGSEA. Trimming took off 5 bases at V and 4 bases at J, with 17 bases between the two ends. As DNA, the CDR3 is TGCAGCGTTCGGGATAGTGGGATAAGAGAGACCCAGTACTTC. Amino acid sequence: CSVRDSGIRETQYF.

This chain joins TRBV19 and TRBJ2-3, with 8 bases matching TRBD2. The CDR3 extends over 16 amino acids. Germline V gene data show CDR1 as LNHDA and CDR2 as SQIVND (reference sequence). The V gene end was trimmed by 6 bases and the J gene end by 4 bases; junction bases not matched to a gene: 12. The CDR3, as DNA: TGTGCCAGTAGCCCCGGGCGGGCGGGGGGCGCAGATACGCAGTATTTT. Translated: CASSPGRAGGADTQYF.

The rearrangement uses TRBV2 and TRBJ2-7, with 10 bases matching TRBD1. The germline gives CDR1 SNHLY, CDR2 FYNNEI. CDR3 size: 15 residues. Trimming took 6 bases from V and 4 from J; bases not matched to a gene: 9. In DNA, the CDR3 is TGTGCCAGCAGAGAACGGGACAGGGGTGGTTACGAGCAGTACTTC. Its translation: CASRERDRGGYEQYF. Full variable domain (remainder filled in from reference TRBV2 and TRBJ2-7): EPEVTQTPSHQVTQMGQEVILRCVPISNHLYFYWYRQILGQKVEFLVSFYNNEISEKSEIFDDQFSVERPDGSNFTLKIRSTKLEDSAMYFCASRERDRGGYEQYFGPGTRLTVT.

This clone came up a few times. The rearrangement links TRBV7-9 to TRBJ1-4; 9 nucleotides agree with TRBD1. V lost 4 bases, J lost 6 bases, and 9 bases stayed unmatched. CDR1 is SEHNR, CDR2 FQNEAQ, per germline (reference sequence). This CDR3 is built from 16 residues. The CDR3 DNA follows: TGTGCCAGCAGCTCGGGACAGGGTGATCCTGATGAAAAACTGTTTTTT. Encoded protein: CASSSGQGDPDEKLFF.

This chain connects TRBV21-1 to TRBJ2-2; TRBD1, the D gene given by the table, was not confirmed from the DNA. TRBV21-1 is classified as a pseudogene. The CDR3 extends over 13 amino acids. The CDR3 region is CATQTANTGELFF. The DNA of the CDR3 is TGTGCCACTCAGACAGCGAACACCGGGGAGCTGTTTTTT.

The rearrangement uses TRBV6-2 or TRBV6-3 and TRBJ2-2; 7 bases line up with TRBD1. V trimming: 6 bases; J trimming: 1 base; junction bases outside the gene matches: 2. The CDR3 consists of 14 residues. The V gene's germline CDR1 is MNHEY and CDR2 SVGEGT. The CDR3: CASSRQGNTGELFF. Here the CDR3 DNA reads TGTGCCAGCAGCAGACAGGGGAACACCGGGGAGCTGTTTTTT.

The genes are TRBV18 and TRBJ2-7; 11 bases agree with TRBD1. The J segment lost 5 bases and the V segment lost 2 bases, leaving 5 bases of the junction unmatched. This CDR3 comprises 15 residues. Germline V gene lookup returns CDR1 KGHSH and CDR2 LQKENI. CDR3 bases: TGTGCCAGCTCACCAACGGACAGGGGGCTTCACGAGCAGTACTTC. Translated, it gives CASSPTDRGLHEQYF.

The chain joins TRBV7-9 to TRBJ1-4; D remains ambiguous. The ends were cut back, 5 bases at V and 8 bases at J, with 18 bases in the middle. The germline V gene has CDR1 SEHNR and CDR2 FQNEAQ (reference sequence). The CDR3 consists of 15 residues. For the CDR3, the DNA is TGTGCCAGCAGCCCACCCTCGAGCGACGGGGAAAAACTGTTTTTT. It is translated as CASSPPSSDGEKLFF.

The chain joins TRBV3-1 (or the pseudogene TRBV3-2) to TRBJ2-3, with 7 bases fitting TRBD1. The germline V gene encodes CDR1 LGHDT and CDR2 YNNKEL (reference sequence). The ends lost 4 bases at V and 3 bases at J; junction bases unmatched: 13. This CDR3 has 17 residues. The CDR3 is CASSLGSRQGATDTQYF. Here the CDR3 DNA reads TGTGCCAGCAGCCTAGGATCAAGACAGGGAGCTACAGATACGCAGTATTTT.

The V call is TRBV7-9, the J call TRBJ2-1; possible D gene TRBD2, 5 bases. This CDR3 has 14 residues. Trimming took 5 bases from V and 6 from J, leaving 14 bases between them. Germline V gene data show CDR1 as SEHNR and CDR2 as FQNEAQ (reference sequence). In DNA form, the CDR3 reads TGTGCCAGCAGCCGCATAGAGACTACCAATGAGCAGTTCTTC. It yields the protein CASSRIETTNEQFF.

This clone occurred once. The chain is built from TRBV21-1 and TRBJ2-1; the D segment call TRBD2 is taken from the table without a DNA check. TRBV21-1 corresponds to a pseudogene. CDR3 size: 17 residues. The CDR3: CASTNLGSSGLDNEQFF. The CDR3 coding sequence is TGTGCCAGCACCAACCTGGGAAGTAGCGGGCTTGACAATGAGCAGTTCTTC.

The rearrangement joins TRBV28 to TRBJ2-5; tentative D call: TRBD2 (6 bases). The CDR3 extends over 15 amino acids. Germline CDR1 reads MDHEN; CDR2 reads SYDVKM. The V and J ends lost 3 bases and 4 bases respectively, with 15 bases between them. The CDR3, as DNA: TGTGCCAGCAGTTTGGGCGGGGCGGGCGGAGAGACCCAGTACTTC. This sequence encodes CASSLGGAGGETQYF.

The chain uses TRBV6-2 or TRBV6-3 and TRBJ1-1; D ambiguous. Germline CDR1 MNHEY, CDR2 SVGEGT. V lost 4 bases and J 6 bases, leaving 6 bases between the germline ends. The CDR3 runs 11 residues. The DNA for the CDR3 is TGTGCCAGCAGTTTTGTCGCTGAAGCTTTCTTT. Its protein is CASSFVAEAFF.

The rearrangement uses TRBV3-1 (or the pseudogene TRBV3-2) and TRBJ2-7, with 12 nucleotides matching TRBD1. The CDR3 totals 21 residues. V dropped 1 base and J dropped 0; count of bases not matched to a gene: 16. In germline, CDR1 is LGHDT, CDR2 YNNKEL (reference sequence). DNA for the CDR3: TGTGCCAGCAGCCAAGTTAGGTTAGGGACAGGGGGCTCACTGGGCTCCTACGAGCAGTACTTC. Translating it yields CASSQVRLGTGGSLGSYEQYF.

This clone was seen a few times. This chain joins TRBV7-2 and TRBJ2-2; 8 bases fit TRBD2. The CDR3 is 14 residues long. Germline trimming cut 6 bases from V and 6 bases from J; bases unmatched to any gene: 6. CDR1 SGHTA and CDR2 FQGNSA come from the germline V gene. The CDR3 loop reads CASRSRTSPGELFF. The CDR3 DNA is TGTGCCAGCAGGTCCCGGACTAGCCCCGGGGAGCTGTTTTTT. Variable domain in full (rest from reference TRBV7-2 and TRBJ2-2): GAGVSQSPSNKVTEKGKDVELRCDPISGHTALYWYRQSLGQGLEFLIYFQGNSAPDKSGLPSDRFSAERTGGSVSTLTIQRTQQEDSAVYLCASRSRTSPGELFFGEGSRLTVL.

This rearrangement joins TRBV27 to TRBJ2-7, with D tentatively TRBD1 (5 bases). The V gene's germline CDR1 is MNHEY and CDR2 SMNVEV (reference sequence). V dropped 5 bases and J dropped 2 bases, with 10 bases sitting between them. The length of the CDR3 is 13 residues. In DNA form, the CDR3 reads TGTGCCAGCAGTCCGATACAGGCCTACGAGCAGTACTTC. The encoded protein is CASSPIQAYEQYF.

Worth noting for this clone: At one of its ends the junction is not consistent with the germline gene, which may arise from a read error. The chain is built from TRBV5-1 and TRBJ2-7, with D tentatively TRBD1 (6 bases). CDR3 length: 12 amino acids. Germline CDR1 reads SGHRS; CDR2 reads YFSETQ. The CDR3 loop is CASRQGSHEQYF. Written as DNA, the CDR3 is TGCGCCAGCAGACAGGGCTCCCACGAGCAGTACTTC.

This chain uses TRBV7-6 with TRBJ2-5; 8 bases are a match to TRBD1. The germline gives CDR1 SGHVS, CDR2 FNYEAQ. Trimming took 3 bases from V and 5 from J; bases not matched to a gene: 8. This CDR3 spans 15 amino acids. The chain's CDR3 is CASSFGTGGRETQYF. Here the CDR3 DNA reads TGTGCCAGCAGCTTTGGCACAGGGGGGAGGGAGACCCAGTACTTC.

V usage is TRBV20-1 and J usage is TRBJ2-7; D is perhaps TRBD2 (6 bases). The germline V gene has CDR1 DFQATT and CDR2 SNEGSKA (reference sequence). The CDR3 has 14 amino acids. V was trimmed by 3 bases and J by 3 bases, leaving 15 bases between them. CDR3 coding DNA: TGCAGTGCTAGTGGTCGGGGAGGAGTCTACGAGCAGTACTTC. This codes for CSASGRGGVYEQYF.

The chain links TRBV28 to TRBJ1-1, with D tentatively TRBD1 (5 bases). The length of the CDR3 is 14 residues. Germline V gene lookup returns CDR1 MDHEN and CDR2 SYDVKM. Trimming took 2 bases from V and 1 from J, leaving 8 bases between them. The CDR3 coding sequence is TGTGCCAGCAGTTTAAGACAGCAGAACACTGAAGCTTTCTTT. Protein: CASSLRQQNTEAFF.

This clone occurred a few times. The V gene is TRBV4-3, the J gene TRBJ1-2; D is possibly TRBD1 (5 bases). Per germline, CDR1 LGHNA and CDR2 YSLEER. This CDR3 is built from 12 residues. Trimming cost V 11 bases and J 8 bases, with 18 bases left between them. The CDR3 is CASSTGGYGYTF. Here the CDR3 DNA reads TGCGCCTCCTCCACCGGGGGGTACGGCTACACCTTC.